This section outlines one T cell receptor beta chain sequence together with its context. Germline V lookup: CDR1 SGHTA, CDR2 FQGNSA. The CDR3 is made up of 15 amino acids. Trimming took 6 bases from V and 2 from J; bases not matched to a gene: 9. The source of the sample is a study of control samples from healthy donors and cancer patients. TCRdb keeps only in-frame clones here, not all; method: immunoSEQ multiplex PCR. The repertoire has 120,000 or so clones, roughly 84% of them found once; the top ten carry around 9%. The sequenced material came from blood. The sequence came from a middle-aged man in good health. The chain has TRBV7-2 and TRBJ2-7, with TRBD1 identical over 8 bases. CDR3 residues: CASRGGQGSAYEQYF. The CDR3 region has the DNA TGTGCCAGCAGGGGAGGACAGGGAAGCGCCTACGAGCAGTACTTC.